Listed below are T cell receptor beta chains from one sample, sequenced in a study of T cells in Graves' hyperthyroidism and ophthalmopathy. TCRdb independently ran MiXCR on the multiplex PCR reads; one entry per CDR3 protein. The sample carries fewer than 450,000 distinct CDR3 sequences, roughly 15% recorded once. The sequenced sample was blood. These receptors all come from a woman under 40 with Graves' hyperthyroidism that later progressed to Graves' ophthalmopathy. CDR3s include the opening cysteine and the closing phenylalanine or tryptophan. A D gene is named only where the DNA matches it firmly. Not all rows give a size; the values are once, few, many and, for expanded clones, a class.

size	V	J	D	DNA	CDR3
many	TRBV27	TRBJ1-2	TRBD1	TGTGCCAGCAGTTTATCGGGACAGAGCTATGGCTACACCTTC	CASSLSGQSYGYTF
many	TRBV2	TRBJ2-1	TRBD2	TGTGCCAGCAGTGAAAGGCTAGCGGGACCTTACAATGAGCAGTTCTTC	CASSERLAGPYNEQFF
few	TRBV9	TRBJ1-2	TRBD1	TGTGCCAGCAGCCCGGAGCCCTCGACAGGGGGTGGCCTCTATGGCTACACCTTC	CASSPEPSTGGGLYGYTF
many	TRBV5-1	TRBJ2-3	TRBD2	TGCGCCAGCAGCTTAGCGGGAACCACAGATACGCAGTATTTT	CASSLAGTTDTQYF
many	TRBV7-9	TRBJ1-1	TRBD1	TGTGCCAGCAGCTCGACAGGGCGGGGAATGAACGCTGAAGCTTTCTTT	CASSSTGRGMNAEAFF
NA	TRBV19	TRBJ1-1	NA	TGTGCCAGTATTAGGGGGAGCACTGAAGCTTTCTTT	CASIRGSTEAFF
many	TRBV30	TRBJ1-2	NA	TGTGCCTGGAGTGTACGTGCAGGAGAATACTATGGCTACACCTTC	CAWSVRAGEYYGYTF
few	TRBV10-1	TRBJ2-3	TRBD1	TGCGCCAGCGGGACAGGAGACACAGATACGCAGTATTTT	CASGTGDTDTQYF
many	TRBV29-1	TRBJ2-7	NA	TGCAGCGTGACTCTATCCGGACGCGAGCAGTACTTC	CSVTLSGREQYF
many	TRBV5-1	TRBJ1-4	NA	TGCGCCAGCAGCCCGACAGTAACTAATGAAAAACTGTTTTTT	CASSPTVTNEKLFF
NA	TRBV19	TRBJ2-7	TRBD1	TGTGCCAGCTCCCAAAGGGTATTGACAGGGGAGACCTACGAGCAGTACTTC	CASSQRVLTGETYEQYF
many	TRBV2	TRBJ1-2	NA	TGTGCCAGCAGTCAGGGCCGGGGCGGCTACACCTTC	CASSQGRGGYTF
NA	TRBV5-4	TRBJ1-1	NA	TGTGCCAGCAGCTGGGGAGGGGTTGGGACTGAAGCTTTCTTT	CASSWGGVGTEAFF
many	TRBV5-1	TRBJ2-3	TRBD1	TGCGCCAGCAGCATGGGACAGCCACTCACAGATACGCAGTATTTT	CASSMGQPLTDTQYF
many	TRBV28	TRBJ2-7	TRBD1	TGTGCCAGCAGTTTAAAGACAGGGGACGAGCAGTACTTC	CASSLKTGDEQYF
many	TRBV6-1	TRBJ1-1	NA	TGTGCCAGCAGTCGCAGGCCCAACGGGGACACTGAAGCTTTCTTT	CASSRRPNGDTEAFF
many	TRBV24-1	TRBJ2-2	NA	TGTGCCACCAGTGGGCCTACGAACACCGGGGAGCTGTTTTTT	CATSGPTNTGELFF
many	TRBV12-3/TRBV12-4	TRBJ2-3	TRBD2	TGTGCCAGCAGTTTAGGCCTAGCGGGGAGAGATACGCAGTATTTT	CASSLGLAGRDTQYF
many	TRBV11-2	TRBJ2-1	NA	TGTGCCAGCAGCCCAGCATGGGGACCCTACAATGAGCAGTTCTTC	CASSPAWGPYNEQFF
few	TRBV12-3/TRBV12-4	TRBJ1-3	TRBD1	TGTGCCAGCAGTTTAGGATGGGGACAGCCTAACTCTGGAAACACCATATATTTT	CASSLGWGQPNSGNTIYF
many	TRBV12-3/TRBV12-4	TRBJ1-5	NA	TGTGCCAGCAGTTTAGGGTCAGGGGATAGCAATCAGCCCCAGCATTTT	CASSLGSGDSNQPQHF
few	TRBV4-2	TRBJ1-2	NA	TGTGCCAGCAGCCAAGATCCAGGGATCCTGGAGGGCTACACCTTC	CASSQDPGILEGYTF
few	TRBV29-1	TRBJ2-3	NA	TGCAGCGTTGATATGGGGGCAGCAGATACGCAGTATTTT	CSVDMGAADTQYF
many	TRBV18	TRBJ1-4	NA	TGTGCCAGCTCACCACCGAACAAAGGGTATGGTGAAAAACTGTTTTTT	CASSPPNKGYGEKLFF